A single sample gave rise to the 12 T cell receptor beta chains below, sequenced in a study of blood T cells in healthy people across ages. The second PCR ran about 6 to 12 cycles with a sample-barcoded 5' primer and J-beta primers. TCRdb itself ran the 5' RACE reads through MiXCR, one entry per CDR3 protein. Of about 1.6 million distinct CDR3 sequences in the sample, roughly 30% are singletons; the top ten hold roughly 10%. The sample was blood. All receptors derive from a woman under 40 in good health.

This clonotype turned up a few times. This chain uses TRBV5-1 with TRBJ1-2; maybe TRBD1 (6 bases). V dropped 5 bases and J dropped 3 bases, with 17 bases sitting between them. The CDR3 is made up of 15 amino acids. CDR1 is SGHRS and CDR2 is YFSETQ in the germline V gene. The CDR3, as DNA: TGCGCCAGCAGGCCTCCGGGGGCCAGGGACTATGGCTACACCTTC. Its translation is CASRPPGARDYGYTF.

The V and J genes are TRBV6-1 and TRBJ2-1, with TRBD2 matching 8 bases. Trimming removed 5 bases from V and 4 bases from J; junction bases left unmatched: 7. Germline V gene data show CDR1 as MNHNS and CDR2 as SASEGT. The CDR3 is 15 amino acids. CDR3 in amino acids: CASSRLARQYNEQFF. CDR3 bases: TGTGCCAGCAGTAGACTAGCGAGACAATACAATGAGCAGTTCTTC.

The J gene is TRBJ2-1, the V gene TRBV20-1, with D perhaps matching TRBD2 (5 bases). This CDR3 has 17 amino acids. V was pared by 3 bases and J by 1 base, with 19 bases between. Germline V gives CDR1 DFQATT, CDR2 SNEGSKA (reference sequence). The CDR3, as DNA: TGCAGTGCTAGCCTCCACGGGGTCGGCAGATCCTACAATGAGCAGTTCTTC. Amino acid sequence: CSASLHGVGRSYNEQFF.

This clonotype has only a few counts. The chain uses TRBV7-9 and TRBJ2-1, with a possible D match to TRBD2 (5 bases). CDR1 is SEHNR, CDR2 FQNEAQ, per germline (reference sequence). This CDR3 contains 15 residues. V lost 7 bases to trimming and J lost 2 bases, with 15 bases between them. The CDR3 loop is CASTTRGSTYNEQFF. CDR3 DNA sequence: TGTGCCAGCACCACTAGAGGTAGCACCTACAATGAGCAGTTCTTC.

V usage is TRBV5-1 and J usage is TRBJ1-1, with no clear D. The CDR3 is made up of 14 amino acids. CDR1 is SGHRS and CDR2 is YFSETQ in the germline V gene. Trimming removed 4 bases from V and 3 bases from J, with 13 bases in between. CDR3 nucleotide sequence: TGCGCCAGCAGCGTCTTGACCCGAGACACTGAAGCTTTCTTT. Residues: CASSVLTRDTEAFF. Looking up the rest from reference TRBV5-1 and TRBJ1-1 gives the full variable domain: KAGVTQTPRYLIKTRGQQVTLSCSPISGHRSVSWYQQTPGQGLQFLFEYFSETQRNKGNFPGRFSGRQFSNSRSEMNVSTLELGDSALYLCASSVLTRDTEAFFGQGTRLTVV.

The chain is built from TRBV12-3 or TRBV12-4 and TRBJ2-7, with 7 positions matching TRBD2. CDR3 length: 12 amino acids. Trimming removed 5 bases from V and 10 bases from J; junction bases left unmatched: 8. The DNA of the CDR3 is TGTGCCAGCAGTACCGACGGGACTAAACAGTACTTC. Residues: CASSTDGTKQYF.

This clonotype has only a few counts. The chain joins TRBV7-2 to TRBJ2-2, with D possibly matching TRBD2 (6 bases). The CDR3 sequence is 14 residues long. V was shortened by 4 bases and J by 5 bases, with 11 bases between the two germline ends. Germline V gives CDR1 SGHTA, CDR2 FQGNSA. CDR3 sequence: CASSSGEGTGELFF. The CDR3, as DNA: TGTGCCAGCAGCTCGGGAGAGGGGACCGGGGAGCTGTTTTTT.

In nucleotides, the CDR3 is TGTGCCAGCAGTTACTCACCCGGTTCTATGGACTACACCTTC. Translation: CASSYSPGSMDYTF. The V call is TRBV6-5, the J call TRBJ1-2, with D unresolved. Germline CDR1 and CDR2: MNHEY and SVGAGI. The CDR3 totals 14 residues. Trimming left V 0 bases short and J 10 bases short, with 15 bases between.

The V and J genes are TRBV7-8 and TRBJ2-7; D gene uncertain. Germline V gene lookup returns CDR1 SGHVS and CDR2 FQNEAQ. There are 14 residues in the CDR3. V was pared by 2 bases and J by 3 bases, with 11 bases between. The CDR3 spells CASSLFGPDYEQYF. In DNA form, the CDR3 reads TGTGCCAGCAGCTTATTCGGGCCAGACTACGAGCAGTACTTC.

This clonotype was found a few times. The chain's CDR3 is CASSPSPLAGDSYEQYF. The CDR3 DNA reads as TGTGCCAGCAGTCCATCCCCTCTAGCGGGAGACTCCTACGAGCAGTACTTC. The chain carries TRBV12-3 or TRBV12-4 and TRBJ2-7; 10 positions match TRBD2. The CDR3 has 17 residues. Unmatched junction bases numbered 10, after V lost 5 bases and J lost 0 bases.

Only a few counts were recorded for this clonotype. The V gene is TRBV20-1, the J gene TRBJ2-7, with D maybe TRBD1 (6 bases). V was cut by 3 bases and J by 2 bases, with 11 bases left in between. The CDR3 contains 13 residues. Germline V gives CDR1 DFQATT, CDR2 SNEGSKA (reference sequence). CDR3 coding DNA: TGCAGTGCTAGCAACAGGGCCCCCTACGAGCAGTACTTC. This translates into CSASNRAPYEQYF.

This clonotype appeared a few times. The rearrangement links TRBV7-2 to TRBJ2-3, with a weak D call TRBD1 (5 bases). CDR3 length equals 16 residues. Germline V lookup: CDR1 SGHTA, CDR2 FQGNSA. The V end lost 5 bases, the J end lost 2 bases, and 17 bases lay between the germline ends. CDR3 nucleotides: TGTGCCAGCAGCCTCTATCCAGGGCAAGTCACAGATACGCAGTATTTT. This gives the protein CASSLYPGQVTDTQYF.